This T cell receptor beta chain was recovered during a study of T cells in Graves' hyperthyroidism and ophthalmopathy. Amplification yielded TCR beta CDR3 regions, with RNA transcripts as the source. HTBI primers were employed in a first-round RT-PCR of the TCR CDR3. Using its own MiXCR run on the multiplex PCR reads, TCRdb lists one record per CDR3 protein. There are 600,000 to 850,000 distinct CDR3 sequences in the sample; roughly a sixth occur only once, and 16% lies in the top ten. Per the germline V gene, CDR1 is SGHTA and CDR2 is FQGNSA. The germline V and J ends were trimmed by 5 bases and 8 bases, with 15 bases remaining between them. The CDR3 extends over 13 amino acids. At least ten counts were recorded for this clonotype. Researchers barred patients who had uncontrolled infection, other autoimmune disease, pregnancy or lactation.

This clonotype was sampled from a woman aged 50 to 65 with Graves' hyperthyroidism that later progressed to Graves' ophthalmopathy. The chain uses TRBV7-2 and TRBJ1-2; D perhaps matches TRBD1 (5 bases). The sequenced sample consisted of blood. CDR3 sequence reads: CASSPGPGFGYTF. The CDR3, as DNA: TGTGCCAGCAGCCCCGGCCCAGGGTTCGGCTACACCTTC. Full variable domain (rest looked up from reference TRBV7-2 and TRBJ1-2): GAGVSQSPSNKVTEKGKDVELRCDPISGHTALYWYRQSLGQGLEFLIYFQGNSAPDKSGLPSDRFSAERTGGSVSTLTIQRTQQEDSAVYLCASSPGPGFGYTFGSGTRLTVV.